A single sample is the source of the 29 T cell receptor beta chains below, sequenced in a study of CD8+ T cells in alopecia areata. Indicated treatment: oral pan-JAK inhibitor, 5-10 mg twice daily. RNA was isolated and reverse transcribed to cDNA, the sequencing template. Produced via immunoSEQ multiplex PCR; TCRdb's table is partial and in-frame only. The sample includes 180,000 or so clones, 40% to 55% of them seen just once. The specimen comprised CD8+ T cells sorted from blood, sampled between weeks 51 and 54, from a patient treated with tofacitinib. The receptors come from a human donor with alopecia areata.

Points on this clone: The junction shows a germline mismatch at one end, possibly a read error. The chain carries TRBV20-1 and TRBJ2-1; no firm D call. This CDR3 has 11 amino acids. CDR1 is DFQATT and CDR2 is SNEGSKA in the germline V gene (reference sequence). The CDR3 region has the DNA TGCAGTGCGAGAGGCTACAATGAGCAGTTCTTC. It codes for CSARGYNEQFF.

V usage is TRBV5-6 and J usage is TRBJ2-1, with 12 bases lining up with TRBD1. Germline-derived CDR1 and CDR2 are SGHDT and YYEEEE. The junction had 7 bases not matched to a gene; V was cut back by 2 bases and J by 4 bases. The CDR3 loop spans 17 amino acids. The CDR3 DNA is TGTGCCAGCAGCTTCCCCGGGACAGGGGGCGTGTACAATGAGCAGTTCTTC. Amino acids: CASSFPGTGGVYNEQFF.

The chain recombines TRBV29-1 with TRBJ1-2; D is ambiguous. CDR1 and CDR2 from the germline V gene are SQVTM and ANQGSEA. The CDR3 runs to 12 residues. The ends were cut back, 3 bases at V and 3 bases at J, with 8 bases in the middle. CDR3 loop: CSVENGHYGYTF. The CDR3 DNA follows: TGCAGCGTTGAGAACGGCCACTATGGCTACACCTTC.

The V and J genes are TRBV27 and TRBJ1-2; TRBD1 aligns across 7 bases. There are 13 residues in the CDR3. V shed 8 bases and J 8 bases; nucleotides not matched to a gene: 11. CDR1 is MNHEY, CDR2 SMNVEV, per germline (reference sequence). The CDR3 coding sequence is TGTGCCAGCGGCTGGACAGGACCTTCGGGCTACACCTTC. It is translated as CASGWTGPSGYTF.

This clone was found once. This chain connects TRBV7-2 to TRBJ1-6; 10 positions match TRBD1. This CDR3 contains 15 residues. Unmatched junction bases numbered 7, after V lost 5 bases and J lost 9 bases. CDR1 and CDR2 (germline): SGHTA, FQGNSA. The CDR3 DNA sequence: TGTGCCAGCAGCATCCGACAGGGGGCAATTTCACCCCTCCACTTT. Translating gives CASSIRQGAISPLHF.

As DNA, the CDR3 is TGTGCCAGCAGCCCGAACACCGGGGAGCTGTTTTTT. The encoded protein is CASSPNTGELFF. The J gene is TRBJ2-2, the V gene TRBV7-6; D uncertain. CDR1 and CDR2 from the germline V gene are SGHVS and FNYEAQ. Trimming took off 5 bases at V and 0 bases at J, with 1 base between the two ends. This CDR3 contains 12 residues. Combining the CDR3 with reference TRBV7-6 and TRBJ2-2 gives the whole variable domain GAGVSQSPRYKVTKRGQDVALRCDPISGHVSLYWYRQALGQGPEFLTYFNYEAQQDKSGLPNDRFSAERPEGSISTLTIQRTEQRDSAMYRCASSPNTGELFFGEGSRLTVL.

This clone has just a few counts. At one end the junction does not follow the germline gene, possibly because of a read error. The CDR3 loop reads CASSLEWGLGETQYF. CDR3 bases: TGTGCTAGCAGCTTAGAGTGGGGGCTGGGGGAGACCCAGTACTTC. The genes are TRBV7-7 and TRBJ2-5; D may be TRBD1 (6 bases). In germline, CDR1 is SSHAT, CDR2 FNYEAQ (reference sequence). This CDR3 has 15 residues.

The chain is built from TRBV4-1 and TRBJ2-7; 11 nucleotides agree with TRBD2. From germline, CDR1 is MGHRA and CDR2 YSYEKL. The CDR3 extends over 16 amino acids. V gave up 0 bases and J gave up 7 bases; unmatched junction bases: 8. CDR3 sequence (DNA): TGCGCCAGCAGCCAAGATCAGACTAGCGGGGATGAAGAGCAGTACTTC. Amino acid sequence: CASSQDQTSGDEEQYF.

The CDR3 here is CASTQGGDGYTF. The CDR3 coding sequence is TGTGCCAGCACCCAGGGAGGGGATGGCTACACCTTC. V usage is TRBV6-5 and J usage is TRBJ1-2, with D maybe TRBD1 (5 bases). Germline V gene sequence: CDR1 MNHEY, CDR2 SVGAGI. V lost 7 bases to trimming and J lost 6 bases, with 12 bases between them. The CDR3 is made up of 12 amino acids.

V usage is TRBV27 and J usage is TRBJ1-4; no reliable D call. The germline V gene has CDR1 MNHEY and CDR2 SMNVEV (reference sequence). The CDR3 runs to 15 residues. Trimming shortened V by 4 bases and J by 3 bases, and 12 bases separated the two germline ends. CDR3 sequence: CASSSLWRANEKLFF. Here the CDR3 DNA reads TGTGCCAGCAGTTCTTTGTGGCGGGCTAATGAAAAACTGTTTTTT.

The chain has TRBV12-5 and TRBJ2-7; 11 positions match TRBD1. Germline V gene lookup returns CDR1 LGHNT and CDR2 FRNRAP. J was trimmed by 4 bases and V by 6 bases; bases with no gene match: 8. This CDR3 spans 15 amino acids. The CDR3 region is CASGQGQGANYEQYF. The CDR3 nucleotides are TGTGCTAGTGGCCAAGGACAGGGGGCTAATTACGAGCAGTACTTC.

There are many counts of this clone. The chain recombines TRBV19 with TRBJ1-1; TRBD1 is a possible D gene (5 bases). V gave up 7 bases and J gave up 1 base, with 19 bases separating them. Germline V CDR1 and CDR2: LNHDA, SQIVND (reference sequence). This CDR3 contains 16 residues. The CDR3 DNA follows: TGTGCCAGTACCAATCGAGGGGCCACCCCGAACACTGAAGCTTTCTTT. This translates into CASTNRGATPNTEAFF.

The CDR3 DNA is TGTGCCAGCAGCTTAGATGCTGGGGGGGACACTGAAGCTTTCTTT. It codes for CASSLDAGGDTEAFF. V usage is TRBV11-2 and J usage is TRBJ1-1; weak D call: TRBD1 (5 bases). Between the trimmed V and J ends, which lost 0 bases and 3 bases, there was a span of 11 bases. Looked up from germline, CDR1 is SGHAT and CDR2 is FQNNGV. The CDR3 contains 15 residues.

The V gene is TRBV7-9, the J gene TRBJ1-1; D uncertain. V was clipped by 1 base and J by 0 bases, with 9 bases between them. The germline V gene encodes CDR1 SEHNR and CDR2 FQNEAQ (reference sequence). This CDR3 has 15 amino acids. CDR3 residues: CASSLERKLNTEAFF. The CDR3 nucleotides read TGTGCCAGCAGCTTAGAAAGGAAACTGAACACTGAAGCTTTCTTT.

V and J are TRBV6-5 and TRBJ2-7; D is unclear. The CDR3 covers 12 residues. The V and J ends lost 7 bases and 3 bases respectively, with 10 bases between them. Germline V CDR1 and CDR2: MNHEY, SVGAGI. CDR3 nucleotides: TGTGCCAGCATGAGAGGAGACTACGAGCAGTACTTC. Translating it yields CASMRGDYEQYF.

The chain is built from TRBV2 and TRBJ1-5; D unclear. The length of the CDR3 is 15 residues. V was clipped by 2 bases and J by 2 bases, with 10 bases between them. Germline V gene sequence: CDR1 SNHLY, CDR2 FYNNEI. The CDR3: CASSERDQGNQPQHF. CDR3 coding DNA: TGTGCCAGCAGTGAAAGGGATCAGGGCAATCAGCCCCAGCATTTT. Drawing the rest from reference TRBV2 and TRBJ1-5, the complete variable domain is EPEVTQTPSHQVTQMGQEVILRCVPISNHLYFYWYRQILGQKVEFLVSFYNNEISEKSEIFDDQFSVERPDGSNFTLKIRSTKLEDSAMYFCASSERDQGNQPQHFGDGTRLSIL.

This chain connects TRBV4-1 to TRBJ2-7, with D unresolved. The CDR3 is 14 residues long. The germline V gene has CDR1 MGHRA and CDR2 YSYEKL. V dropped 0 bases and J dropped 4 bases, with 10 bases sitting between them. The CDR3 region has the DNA TGCGCCAGCAGCCAAGAGGCCCAGACATACGAGCAGTACTTC. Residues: CASSQEAQTYEQYF.

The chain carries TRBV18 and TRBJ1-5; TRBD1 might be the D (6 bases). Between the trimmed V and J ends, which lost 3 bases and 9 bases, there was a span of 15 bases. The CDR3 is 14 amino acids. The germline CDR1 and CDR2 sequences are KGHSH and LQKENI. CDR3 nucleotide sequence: TGTGCCAGCTCACCCGGACAGCCCTCCGCGCCCCAGCATTTT. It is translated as CASSPGQPSAPQHF. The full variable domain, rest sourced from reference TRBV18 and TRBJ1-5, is NAGVMQNPRHLVRRRGQEARLRCSPMKGHSHVYWYRQLPEEGLKFMVYLQKENIIDESGMPKERFSAEFPKEGPSILRIQQVVRGDSAAYFCASSPGQPSAPQHFGDGTRLSIL.

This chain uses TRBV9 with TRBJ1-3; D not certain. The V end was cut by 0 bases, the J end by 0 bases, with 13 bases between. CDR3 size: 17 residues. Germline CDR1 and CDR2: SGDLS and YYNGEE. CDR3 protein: CASSVEFPASSGNTIYF. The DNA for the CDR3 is TGTGCCAGCAGCGTAGAGTTCCCAGCTAGCTCTGGAAACACCATATATTTT.

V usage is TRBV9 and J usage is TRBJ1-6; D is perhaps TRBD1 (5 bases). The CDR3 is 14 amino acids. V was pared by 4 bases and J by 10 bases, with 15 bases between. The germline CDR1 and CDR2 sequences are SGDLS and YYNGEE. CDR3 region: CASSLGEELSPLHF. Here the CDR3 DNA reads TGTGCCAGCAGCTTAGGGGAGGAGTTATCACCCCTCCACTTT.

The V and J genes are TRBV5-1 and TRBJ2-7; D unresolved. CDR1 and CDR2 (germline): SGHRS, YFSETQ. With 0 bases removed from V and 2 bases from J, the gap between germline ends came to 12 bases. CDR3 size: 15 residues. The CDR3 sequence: CASSLDRGIPYEQYF. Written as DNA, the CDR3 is TGCGCCAGCAGCTTGGACCGCGGAATCCCCTACGAGCAGTACTTC.

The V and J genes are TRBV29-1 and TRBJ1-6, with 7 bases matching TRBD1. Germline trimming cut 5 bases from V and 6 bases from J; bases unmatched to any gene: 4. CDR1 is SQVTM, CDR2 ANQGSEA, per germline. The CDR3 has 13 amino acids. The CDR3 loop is CSVLQGPNSPLHF. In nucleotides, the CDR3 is TGCAGCGTTCTACAGGGGCCTAATTCACCCCTCCACTTT.

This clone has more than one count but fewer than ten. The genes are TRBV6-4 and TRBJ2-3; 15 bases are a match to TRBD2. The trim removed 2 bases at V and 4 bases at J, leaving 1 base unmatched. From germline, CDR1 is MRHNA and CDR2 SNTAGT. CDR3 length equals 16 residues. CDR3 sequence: CASSDGLAGGPDTQYF. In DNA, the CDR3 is TGTGCCAGCAGTGACGGACTAGCGGGGGGGCCAGATACGCAGTATTTT.

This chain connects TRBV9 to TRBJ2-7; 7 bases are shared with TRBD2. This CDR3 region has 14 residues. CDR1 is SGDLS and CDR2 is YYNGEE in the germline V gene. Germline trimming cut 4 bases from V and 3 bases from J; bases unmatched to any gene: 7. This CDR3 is CASSQEPSGYEQYF. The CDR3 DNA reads TGTGCCAGCAGCCAAGAGCCTAGCGGCTACGAGCAGTACTTC.

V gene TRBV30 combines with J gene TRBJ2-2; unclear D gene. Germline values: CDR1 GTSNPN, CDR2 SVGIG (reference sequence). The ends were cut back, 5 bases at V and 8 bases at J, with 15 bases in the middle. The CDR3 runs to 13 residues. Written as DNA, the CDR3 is TGTGCCTGGGCCGGCCTCTCTAGGGGGGAGCTGTTTTTT. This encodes CAWAGLSRGELFF. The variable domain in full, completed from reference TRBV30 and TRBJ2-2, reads SQTIHQWPATLVQPVGSPLSLECTVEGTSNPNLYWYRQAAGRGLQLLFYSVGIGQISSEVPQNLSASRPQDRQFILSSKKLLLSDSGFYLCAWAGLSRGELFFGEGSRLTVL.

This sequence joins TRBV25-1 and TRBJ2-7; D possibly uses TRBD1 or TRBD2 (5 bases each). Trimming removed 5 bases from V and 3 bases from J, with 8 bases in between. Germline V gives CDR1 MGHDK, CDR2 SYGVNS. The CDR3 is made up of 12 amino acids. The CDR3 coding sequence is TGTGCCAGCAGTCCAGGGAGCTACGAGCAGTACTTC. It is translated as CASSPGSYEQYF.

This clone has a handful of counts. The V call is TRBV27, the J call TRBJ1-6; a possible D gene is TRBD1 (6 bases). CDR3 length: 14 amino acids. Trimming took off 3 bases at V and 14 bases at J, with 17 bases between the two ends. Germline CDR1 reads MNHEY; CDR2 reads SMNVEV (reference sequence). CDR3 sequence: CASSFDRTLWTLHF. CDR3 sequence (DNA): TGTGCCAGCAGTTTTGACAGGACCCTTTGGACCCTCCACTTT.

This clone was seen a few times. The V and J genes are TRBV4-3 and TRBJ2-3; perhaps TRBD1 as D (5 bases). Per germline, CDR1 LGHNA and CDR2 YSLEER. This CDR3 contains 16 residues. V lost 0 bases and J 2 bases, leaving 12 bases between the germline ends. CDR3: CASSQEREGVTDTQYF. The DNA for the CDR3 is TGCGCCAGCAGCCAAGAAAGGGAAGGGGTCACAGATACGCAGTATTTT.

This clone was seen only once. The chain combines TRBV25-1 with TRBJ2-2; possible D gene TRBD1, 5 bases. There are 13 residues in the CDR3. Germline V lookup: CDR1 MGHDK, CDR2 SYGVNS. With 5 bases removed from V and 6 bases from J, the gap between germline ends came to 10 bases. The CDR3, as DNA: TGTGCCAGCAGTACCGTAGGGGCCGGGGAGCTGTTTTTT. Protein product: CASSTVGAGELFF. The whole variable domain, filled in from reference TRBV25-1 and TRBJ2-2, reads EADIYQTPRYLVIGTGKKITLECSQTMGHDKMYWYQQDPGMELHLIHYSYGVNSTEKGDLSSESTVSRIRTEHFPLTLESARPSHTSQYLCASSTVGAGELFFGEGSRLTVL.